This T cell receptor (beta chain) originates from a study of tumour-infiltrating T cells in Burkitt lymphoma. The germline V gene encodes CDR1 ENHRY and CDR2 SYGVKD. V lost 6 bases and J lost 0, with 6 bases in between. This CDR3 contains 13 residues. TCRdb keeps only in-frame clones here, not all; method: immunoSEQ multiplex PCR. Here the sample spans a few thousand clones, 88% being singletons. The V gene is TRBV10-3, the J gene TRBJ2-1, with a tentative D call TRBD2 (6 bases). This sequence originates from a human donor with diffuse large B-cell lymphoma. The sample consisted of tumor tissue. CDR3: CAIRGGSYNEQFF. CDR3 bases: TGTGCCATCAGGGGGGGCTCCTACAATGAGCAGTTCTTC.